A single sample gave rise to the 16 T cell receptor beta chains below, sequenced in a study of T cell responses to AZD1222 COVID-19 vaccine. The repertoire was sequenced with immunoSEQ multiplex PCR; TCRdb's copy has only in-frame clones and lacks some. The profile covers about 140,000 clones, with 90% to 95% appearing a single time and around 6.5% taken by the ten largest. Sequenced here: peripheral blood, sampled 28 days after the second AZD1222 dose. These receptors were taken from an adult who received the AZD1222 COVID-19 vaccine.

The chain combines TRBV7-9 with TRBJ2-3; 9 bases map to TRBD2. CDR1 and CDR2 (germline): SEHNR, FQNEAQ (reference sequence). V shed 4 bases and J 0 bases; nucleotides not matched to a gene: 8. The CDR3 extends over 17 amino acids. CDR3 bases: TGTGCCAGCAGCTCGACTAGCGGAGACCTCAGCACAGATACGCAGTATTTT. It yields the protein CASSSTSGDLSTDTQYF.

The V gene is TRBV19, the J gene TRBJ1-5; no reliable D call. Trimming pared 3 bases from V and 2 bases from J, leaving 5 bases between. The V gene's germline CDR1 is LNHDA and CDR2 SQIVND (reference sequence). The CDR3 runs 13 residues. The CDR3 here is CASSMVRNQPQHF. Written as DNA, the CDR3 is TGTGCCAGTAGTATGGTCCGCAATCAGCCCCAGCATTTT. Looking up the rest from reference TRBV19 and TRBJ1-5 gives the full variable domain: DGGITQSPKYLFRKEGQNVTLSCEQNLNHDAMYWYRQDPGQGLRLIYYSQIVNDFQKGDIAEGYSVSREKKESFPLTVTSAQKNPTAFYLCASSMVRNQPQHFGDGTRLSIL.

The chain couples TRBV7-2 to TRBJ2-2, with D possibly TRBD1 on 6 matching bases. The CDR3 is 14 amino acids. Germline-derived CDR1 and CDR2 are SGHTA and FQGNSA. V was cut by 4 bases and J by 4 bases, with 10 bases left in between. Here the CDR3 reads CASSSQGFTGELFF. The CDR3 DNA reads TGTGCCAGCAGCTCACAGGGATTCACCGGGGAGCTGTTTTTT.

V and J are TRBV7-9 and TRBJ1-5; D is ambiguous. Germline V gene sequence: CDR1 SEHNR, CDR2 FQNEAQ (reference sequence). This CDR3 contains 13 residues. With 4 bases removed from V and 5 bases from J, the gap between germline ends came to 9 bases. The CDR3 DNA follows: TGTGCCAGCAGCTCAGGAAGGGATCAGCCCCAGCATTTT. Translating it yields CASSSGRDQPQHF.

This chain links TRBV5-1 with TRBJ2-7; D not resolved. Per the germline V gene, CDR1 is SGHRS and CDR2 is YFSETQ. The CDR3 consists of 13 residues. Trimming cost V 5 bases and J 0 bases, with 9 bases left between them. The CDR3 coding sequence is TGCGCCAGCAGTGTGGACGGCTCCTACGAGCAGTACTTC. It yields the protein CASSVDGSYEQYF. The variable domain in full, with the rest retrieved from reference TRBV5-1 and TRBJ2-7, is KAGVTQTPRYLIKTRGQQVTLSCSPISGHRSVSWYQQTPGQGLQFLFEYFSETQRNKGNFPGRFSGRQFSNSRSEMNVSTLELGDSALYLCASSVDGSYEQYFGPGTRLTVT.

The chain employs TRBV2 and TRBJ2-1; tentatively, D is TRBD2 (7 bases). V was trimmed by 7 bases and J by 7 bases, leaving 14 bases between them. In germline, CDR1 is SNHLY, CDR2 FYNNEI. The CDR3 contains 13 residues. For the CDR3, the DNA is TGTGCCAGCAATGGGAGGGGGGGAAATGAGCAGTTCTTC. Translation: CASNGRGGNEQFF.

This clone occurred a few times. The chain recombines TRBV20-1 with TRBJ2-5, with D unclear. The CDR3 contains 11 residues. V was pared by 5 bases and J by 5 bases, with 9 bases between. The germline V gene has CDR1 DFQATT and CDR2 SNEGSKA (reference sequence). Written as DNA, the CDR3 is TGCAGTGCTTCCCGGCCGGAGACCCAGTACTTC. Translating gives CSASRPETQYF.

The V gene is TRBV7-6, the J gene TRBJ1-4; D ambiguous. The CDR3 covers 15 residues. V shed 2 bases and J shed 5 bases, with 12 bases lying between them. Germline V gene lookup returns CDR1 SGHVS and CDR2 FNYEAQ. CDR3 in amino acids: CASSLRAAINEKLFF. DNA of the CDR3: TGTGCCAGCAGCTTAAGGGCAGCAATAAATGAAAAACTGTTTTTT.

The V call is TRBV5-1, the J call TRBJ2-2; 7 nucleotides agree with TRBD2. J gave up 5 bases and V 4 bases, and 5 bases lay outside the gene matches. The CDR3 sequence is 14 residues long. Per the germline V gene, CDR1 is SGHRS and CDR2 is YFSETQ. This chain's CDR3 is CASSRPGGTGELFF. The DNA of the CDR3 is TGCGCCAGCAGCCGCCCCGGGGGGACCGGGGAGCTGTTTTTT.

The V gene is TRBV29-1, the J gene TRBJ1-1, with no clear D. Germline CDR1 is SQVTM and CDR2 is ANQGSEA. This CDR3 has 12 residues. V was pared by 7 bases and J by 7 bases, with 16 bases between. CDR3 sequence reads: CSGNEQPNEAFF. The CDR3 DNA reads TGCAGCGGCAACGAACAGCCGAATGAAGCTTTCTTT.

The CDR3 sequence is CASSLSLKQPQHF. The CDR3 DNA reads as TGTGCCAGCAGCTTGAGTCTGAAACAGCCCCAGCATTTT. This chain links TRBV5-5 with TRBJ1-5, with unresolved D. V shed 1 base and J shed 7 bases, with 9 bases lying between them. In germline, CDR1 is SGHKS, CDR2 YYEKEE (reference sequence). This CDR3 is built from 13 residues.

The chain joins TRBV4-1 to TRBJ1-1; D unclear. Germline V lookup: CDR1 MGHRA, CDR2 YSYEKL. The V gene lost 0 bases and the J gene lost 6 bases, with 8 bases spanning the gap. The CDR3 has 13 amino acids. As DNA, the CDR3 is TGCGCCAGCAGCCAAGATTTGGGCTCTGAAGCTTTCTTT. Encoded protein: CASSQDLGSEAFF.

The CDR3 loop reads CASSYGSAGNTIYF. The CDR3 coding sequence is TGTGCCAGCAGTTACGGGTCTGCCGGAAACACCATATATTTT. The rearrangement links TRBV6-6 to TRBJ1-3, with D unclear. Trimming removed 2 bases at V and 4 bases at J, with 9 bases between. This CDR3 comprises 14 residues. In germline, CDR1 is MNHNY, CDR2 SVGAGI (reference sequence).

This chain connects TRBV6-5 to TRBJ1-1; no firm D call. V lost 0 bases and J 10 bases, leaving 18 bases between the germline ends. Looked up from germline, CDR1 is MNHEY and CDR2 is SVGAGI. The CDR3 spans 15 residues. CDR3 region: CASSYSIGGIARAFF. Here the CDR3 DNA reads TGTGCCAGCAGTTACTCGATAGGCGGGATTGCACGAGCTTTCTTT.

V usage is TRBV25-1 and J usage is TRBJ2-3, with 9 nucleotides matching TRBD1. This CDR3 is built from 18 residues. Trimming cost V 3 bases and J 2 bases; bases outside gene matches: 12. Germline lookup yields CDR1 MGHDK and CDR2 SYGVNS. The CDR3 DNA reads TGTGCCAGCAGTGATAACAGGGGGCGACCCATTTTCACAGATACGCAGTATTTT. Protein sequence: CASSDNRGRPIFTDTQYF. The full variable domain, its missing parts supplied by reference TRBV25-1 and TRBJ2-3, is EADIYQTPRYLVIGTGKKITLECSQTMGHDKMYWYQQDPGMELHLIHYSYGVNSTEKGDLSSESTVSRIRTEHFPLTLESARPSHTSQYLCASSDNRGRPIFTDTQYFGPGTRLTVL.

The chain recombines TRBV7-9 with TRBJ2-4, with D hard to call. Germline V CDR1 and CDR2: SEHNR, FQNEAQ (reference sequence). The ends were cut back, 2 bases at V and 2 bases at J, with 10 bases in the middle. The CDR3 sequence is 15 residues long. For the CDR3, the DNA is TGTGCCAGCAGCTTAAGGATTGGAACCAAAAACATTCAGTACTTC. Residues: CASSLRIGTKNIQYF.